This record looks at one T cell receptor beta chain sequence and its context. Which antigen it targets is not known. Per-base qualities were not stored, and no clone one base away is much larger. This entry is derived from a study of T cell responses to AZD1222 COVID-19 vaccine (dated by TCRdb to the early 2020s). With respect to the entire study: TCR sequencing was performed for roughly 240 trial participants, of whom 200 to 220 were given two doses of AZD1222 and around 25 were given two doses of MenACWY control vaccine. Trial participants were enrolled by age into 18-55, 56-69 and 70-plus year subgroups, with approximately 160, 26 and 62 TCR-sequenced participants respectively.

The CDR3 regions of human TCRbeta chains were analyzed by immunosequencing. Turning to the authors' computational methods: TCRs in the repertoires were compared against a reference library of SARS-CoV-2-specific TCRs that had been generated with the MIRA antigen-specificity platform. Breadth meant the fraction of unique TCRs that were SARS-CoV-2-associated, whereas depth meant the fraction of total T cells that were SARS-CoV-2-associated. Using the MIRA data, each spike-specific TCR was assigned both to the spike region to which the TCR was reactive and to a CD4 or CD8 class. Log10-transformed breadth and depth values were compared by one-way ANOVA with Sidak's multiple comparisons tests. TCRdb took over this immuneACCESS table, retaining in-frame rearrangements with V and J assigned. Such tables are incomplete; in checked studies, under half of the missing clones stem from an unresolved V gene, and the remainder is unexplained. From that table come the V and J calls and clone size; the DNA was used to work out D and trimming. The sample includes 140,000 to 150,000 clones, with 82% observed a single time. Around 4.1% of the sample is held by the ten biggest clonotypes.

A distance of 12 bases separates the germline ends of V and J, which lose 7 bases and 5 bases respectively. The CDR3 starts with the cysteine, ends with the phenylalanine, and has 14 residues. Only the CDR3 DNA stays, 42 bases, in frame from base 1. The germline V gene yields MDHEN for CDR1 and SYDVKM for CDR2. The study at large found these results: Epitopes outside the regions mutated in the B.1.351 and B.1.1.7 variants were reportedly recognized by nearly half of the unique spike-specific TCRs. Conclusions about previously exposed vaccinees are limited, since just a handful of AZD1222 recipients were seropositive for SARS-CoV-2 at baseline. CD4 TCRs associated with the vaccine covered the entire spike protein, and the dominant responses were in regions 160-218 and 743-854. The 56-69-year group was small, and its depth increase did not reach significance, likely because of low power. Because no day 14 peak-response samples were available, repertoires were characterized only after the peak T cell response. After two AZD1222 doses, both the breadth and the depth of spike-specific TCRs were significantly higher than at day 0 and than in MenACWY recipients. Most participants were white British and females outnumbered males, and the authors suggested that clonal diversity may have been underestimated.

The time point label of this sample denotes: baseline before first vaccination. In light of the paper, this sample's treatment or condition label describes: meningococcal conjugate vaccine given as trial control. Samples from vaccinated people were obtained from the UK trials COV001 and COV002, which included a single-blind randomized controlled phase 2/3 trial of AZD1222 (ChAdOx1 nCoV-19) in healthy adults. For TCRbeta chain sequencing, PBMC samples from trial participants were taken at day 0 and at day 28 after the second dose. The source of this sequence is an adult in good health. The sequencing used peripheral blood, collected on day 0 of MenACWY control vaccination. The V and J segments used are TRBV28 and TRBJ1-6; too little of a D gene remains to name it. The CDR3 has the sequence CASIGILNNSPLHF. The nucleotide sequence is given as TGTGCCAGCATAGGCATTCTGAATAATTCACCCCTCCACTTT.